Below are 16 T cell receptor beta chains sequenced from a single sample in a study of T cells in Graves' hyperthyroidism and ophthalmopathy. TCR beta CDR3 regions were amplified from RNA transcripts. When the TCR CDR3 underwent first-round RT-PCR, the HTBI primer set was used. TCRdb reanalysed the multiplex PCR reads using MiXCR and keeps one entry per CDR3 protein. The data contain 700,000 or so distinct CDR3 sequences, about a sixth of them singletons. Sequenced input: blood. These receptor sequences come from a man between 18 and 35 years old with Graves' hyperthyroidism.

This clonotype was detected only a few times. The chain uses TRBV28 and TRBJ2-4, with D perhaps matching TRBD2 (5 bases). Germline loops: CDR1 MDHEN, CDR2 SYDVKM. The CDR3 runs to 14 residues. V lost 8 bases and J lost 7, with 18 bases in between. DNA of the CDR3: TGTGCCAGCTCCCGCTTGAGGGAAGGGAACATTCAGTACTTC. This translates into CASSRLREGNIQYF.

The genes are TRBV19 and TRBJ2-1; D gene unclear. Germline V gives CDR1 LNHDA, CDR2 SQIVND (reference sequence). Deletions cut 4 bases from V and 4 bases from J, with 14 bases between. This CDR3 comprises 15 residues. The CDR3 protein is CASSTGGSAYNEQFF. The CDR3 nucleotides are TGTGCCAGTAGTACAGGCGGATCAGCATACAATGAGCAGTTCTTC.

Of note for this clonotype: A much more abundant neighbour one base away suggests this may be a read error. The chain uses TRBV20-1 and TRBJ1-2; 8 bases agree with TRBD1. Germline-derived CDR1 and CDR2 are DFQATT and SNEGSKA (reference sequence). V lost 4 bases to trimming and J lost 4 bases; unmatched junction nucleotides: 11. The length of the CDR3 is 15 residues. CDR3 coding DNA: TGCAGTGCTACTGACCTGACAGGGGATAGCTATGGCTACACCTTC. It specifies CSATDLTGDSYGYTF.

This clonotype has a count of ten or more. The rearrangement links TRBV20-1 to TRBJ2-5; D is undetermined. Trimming shortened V by 0 bases and J by 0 bases, and 5 bases separated the two germline ends. This CDR3 has 13 amino acids. CDR1 and CDR2 from the germline V gene are DFQATT and SNEGSKA (reference sequence). The CDR3 region has the DNA TGCAGTGCTAGAGATGGTAACCAAGAGACCCAGTACTTC. This gives the protein CSARDGNQETQYF.

This clonotype was observed a handful of times. The chain uses TRBV6-2 or TRBV6-3 and TRBJ2-6; a weak D match, TRBD2 (5 bases). Germline V gene lookup returns CDR1 MNHEY and CDR2 SVGEGT. This CDR3 has 17 residues. The V end was cut by 0 bases, the J end by 0 bases, with 9 bases between. This CDR3 is CASSYSRVVSGANVLTF. The DNA for the CDR3 is TGTGCCAGCAGTTACTCGAGGGTCGTCTCTGGGGCCAACGTCCTGACTTTC.

This clonotype was recorded at least ten times. An end of the junction differs from the germline gene, which may be a read error. The V gene is TRBV11-1, the J gene TRBJ1-1; D call uncertain. CDR3 length: 13 amino acids. In germline, CDR1 is SGHAT, CDR2 FQDESV (reference sequence). The CDR3 loop is CASSLDSYTEAFF. The CDR3 bases are TGTGCCAGCAGTTTAGACTCGTACACTGAAGCTTTCTTT.

This clonotype has only a few counts. The CDR3 sequence is CASSYSQTRLNGYTF. In nucleotides, the CDR3 is TGTGCCAGCAGTTACTCCCAGACAAGGTTGAATGGCTACACCTTC. V is TRBV6-5 and J is TRBJ1-2; D uncertain. The length of the CDR3 is 15 residues. Germline-derived CDR1 and CDR2 are MNHEY and SVGAGI. Trimming removed 0 bases at V and 6 bases at J, with 14 bases between.

This clonotype has ten or more counts. This sequence joins TRBV11-2 and TRBJ1-2, with a tentative D call TRBD1 (5 bases). The CDR3 extends over 12 amino acids. CDR1 and CDR2 (germline): SGHAT, FQNNGV. V shed 1 base and J shed 6 bases, with 6 bases lying between them. CDR3 residues: CASSLAGDGYTF. The CDR3 DNA sequence: TGTGCCAGCAGCTTAGCGGGGGATGGCTACACCTTC.

This clonotype was counted between two and nine times. The chain combines TRBV7-9 with TRBJ1-4; D uncertain. The germline V gene has CDR1 SEHNR and CDR2 FQNEAQ (reference sequence). This CDR3 has 14 amino acids. Trimming shortened V by 5 bases and J by 0 bases, and 7 bases separated the two germline ends. Here the CDR3 reads CASSHGATNEKLFF. For the CDR3, the DNA is TGTGCCAGCAGCCACGGTGCAACTAATGAAAAACTGTTTTTT.

The chain has TRBV7-3 and TRBJ2-1; D remains unclear. V lost 5 bases to trimming and J lost 7 bases, with 15 bases between them. The CDR3 runs to 14 residues. CDR1 and CDR2 from the germline V gene are SGHTA and FQGTGA. In DNA, the CDR3 is TGTGCCAGCAGCCCGGAGTCGGACCTGAATGAGCAGTTCTTC. It specifies CASSPESDLNEQFF.

This clonotype was counted many times. The rearrangement links TRBV6-2 or TRBV6-3 to TRBJ2-3; a weak D match, TRBD2 (6 bases). The CDR3 extends over 13 amino acids. The V gene lost 8 bases and the J gene lost 6 bases, with 15 bases spanning the gap. In germline, CDR1 is MNHEY, CDR2 SVGEGT. This CDR3 is CASRRTILDTQYF. The CDR3 nucleotides are TGTGCCAGCCGACGGACTATTCTGGATACGCAGTATTTT.

This clonotype was recorded many times. This rearrangement joins TRBV20-1 to TRBJ2-7; D is unresolved. The CDR3 runs to 15 residues. The germline V gene has CDR1 DFQATT and CDR2 SNEGSKA (reference sequence). V lost 0 bases to trimming and J lost 5 bases, with 17 bases between them. The CDR3 DNA sequence: TGCAGTGCTAGAGATGACCGCCTTTTGCCCCACGAGCAGTACTTC. This encodes CSARDDRLLPHEQYF.

The chain has TRBV5-5 and TRBJ1-4; no reliable D call. With 4 bases removed from V and 6 bases from J, the gap between germline ends came to 16 bases. Looked up from germline, CDR1 is SGHKS and CDR2 is YYEKEE (reference sequence). The CDR3 runs to 15 residues. The CDR3 DNA reads TGTGCCAGCAGCCCCTCCGGAGGGCTGGATGAAAAACTGTTTTTT. It encodes CASSPSGGLDEKLFF.

CDR3 DNA: TGTGCCAGCAATTCAGCGGGAGGGCCCCAGGAGACCCAGTACTTC. Its translation is CASNSAGGPQETQYF. The chain is built from TRBV28 and TRBJ2-5, with TRBD2 matching over 10 bases. CDR1 MDHEN and CDR2 SYDVKM come from the germline V gene. The V segment lost 7 bases and the J segment 5 bases; nucleotides outside the gene matches: 10. This CDR3 has 15 amino acids.

This clonotype occurred many times. The chain recombines TRBV18 with TRBJ2-3; D unresolved. Germline loops: CDR1 KGHSH, CDR2 LQKENI. The CDR3 is 14 amino acids. Between the trimmed V and J ends, which lost 0 bases and 2 bases, there was a span of 6 bases. CDR3 coding DNA: TGTGCCAGCTCACCACCGGTCATCACAGATACGCAGTATTTT. It specifies CASSPPVITDTQYF.

This clonotype was observed a handful of times. The chain links TRBV29-1 to TRBJ2-7, with 13 nucleotides matching TRBD2. Germline CDR1 SQVTM, CDR2 ANQGSEA. J was trimmed by 2 bases and V by 6 bases; bases with no gene match: 4. The CDR3 spans 14 residues. The CDR3 here is CSVQGLAGTYEQYF. DNA for the CDR3: TGCAGCGTCCAGGGACTAGCGGGAACCTACGAGCAGTACTTC.